The T cell receptor (beta chain) described here comes from a study of CD8 T cells in Susac syndrome. Negative isolation was used for CD8+ and CD4+ T cells, and FACS enrichment was applied to TEMRA cells. Random hexamers were used to reverse transcribe about 0.5 to 1 ug of RNA. With immunoSEQ multiplex PCR, TCR beta CDR3 was amplified across 54 Vbeta and 13 Jbeta. In TCRdb, the immunoSEQ multiplex PCR reads were re-called with MiXCR into one record per CDR3 protein. Found here are about 300,000 distinct CDR3 sequences, roughly 90% of them singletons; the top ten hold approximately 0.18%. Specimen: CD8+ T cells from PBMCs. This TCR was sampled from a human donor with multiple sclerosis.

As DNA, the CDR3 is TGTGCCAGTAGTATATCCCCCAGGGGTCCCCAGCCCCAGCATTTT. This sequence encodes CASSISPRGPQPQHF. The chain carries TRBV19 and TRBJ1-5, with a possible D match to TRBD1 (6 bases). CDR1 is LNHDA, CDR2 SQIVND, per germline (reference sequence). Trimming took 2 bases from V and 7 from J, leaving 15 bases between them. The CDR3 is 15 residues long.